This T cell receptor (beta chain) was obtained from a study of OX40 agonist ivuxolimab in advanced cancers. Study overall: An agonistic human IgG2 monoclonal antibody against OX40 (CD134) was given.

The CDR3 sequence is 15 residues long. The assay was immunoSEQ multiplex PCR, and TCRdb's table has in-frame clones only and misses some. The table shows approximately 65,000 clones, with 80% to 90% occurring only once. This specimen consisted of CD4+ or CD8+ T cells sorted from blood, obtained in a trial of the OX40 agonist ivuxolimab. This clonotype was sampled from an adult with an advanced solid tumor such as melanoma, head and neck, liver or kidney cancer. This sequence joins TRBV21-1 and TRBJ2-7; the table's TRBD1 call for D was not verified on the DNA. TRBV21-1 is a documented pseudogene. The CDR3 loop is CASSLIYRGCYEQYF. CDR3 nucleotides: TGTGCCAGCAGCCTTATTTACAGGGGGTGTTACGAGCAGTACTTC.